The 12 T cell receptor beta chains presented below share a single source sample, sequenced in a study of blood T cell repertoires in COVID-19. Libraries were prepared by immunoSEQ multiplex PCR; TCRdb keeps only in-frame clonotypes and omits some of them. The data hold 3,200 or so clones, with roughly 93% observed a single time. Sequenced input: peripheral blood. The source is a human donor in a cohort sampled during active COVID-19.

This chain joins TRBV7-7 and TRBJ2-7; 9 nucleotides align to TRBD1. V lost 5 bases to trimming and J lost 3 bases; unmatched junction nucleotides: 8. The CDR3 is 15 amino acids. In germline, CDR1 is SSHAT, CDR2 FNYEAQ (reference sequence). This CDR3 reads CASSQGQGTGYEQYF. The CDR3 DNA reads as TGTGCCAGCAGCCAGGGACAGGGAACTGGCTACGAGCAGTACTTC.

The V call is TRBV6-5, the J call TRBJ2-7; 12 positions agree with TRBD2. This CDR3 is 15 amino acids long. J gave up 2 bases and V 6 bases, and 5 bases lay outside the gene matches. Germline assignment: CDR1 MNHEY and CDR2 SVGAGI. As DNA, the CDR3 is TGTGCCAGCAGACAAGGGACTAGCGGGCCCTACGAGCAGTACTTC. This codes for CASRQGTSGPYEQYF.

The rearrangement links TRBV10-3 to TRBJ2-1; tentative D call: TRBD1 (7 bases). In germline, CDR1 is ENHRY, CDR2 SYGVKD. V gave up 6 bases and J gave up 3 bases, with 15 bases separating them. CDR3 length: 15 amino acids. The CDR3 sequence: CAIRRGPGDYNEQFF. CDR3 coding DNA: TGTGCCATCAGGAGGGGGCCGGGAGACTACAATGAGCAGTTCTTC.

In this sample, this clone turned up once. The chain recombines TRBV12-3 or TRBV12-4 with TRBJ2-7; D possibly corresponds to TRBD2 (5 bases). This CDR3 region has 11 residues. V was shortened by 5 bases and J by 9 bases, with 11 bases between the two germline ends. Written as DNA, the CDR3 is TGTGCCAGCAGTGGCGGGCAAGCGCAGTACTTC. This encodes CASSGGQAQYF.

The chain is built from TRBV6-2 or TRBV6-3 and TRBJ2-3; 13 bases fit TRBD2. Germline assignment: CDR1 MNHEY and CDR2 SVGEGT. Trimming cost V 2 bases and J 5 bases; bases outside gene matches: 7. The CDR3 sequence is 17 residues long. CDR3 nucleotide sequence: TGTGCCAGCAGTTACGGACGACTAGCGGGGGGCGGAGATACGCAGTATTTT. Its protein product is CASSYGRLAGGGDTQYF.

This chain links TRBV5-1 with TRBJ1-6; tentatively, D is TRBD1 (5 bases). Germline loops: CDR1 SGHRS, CDR2 YFSETQ. Trimming cost V 2 bases and J 9 bases, with 18 bases left between them. The length of the CDR3 is 16 residues. The CDR3, as DNA: TGCGCCAGCAGCTTCTCTGGGGAGTCCGGGGGTTCACCCCTCCACTTT. It codes for CASSFSGESGGSPLHF.

The chain combines TRBV15 with TRBJ1-5; no firm D call. Germline CDR1 and CDR2: LNHNV and YYDKDF (reference sequence). The CDR3 contains 15 residues. V was cut by 7 bases and J by 0 bases, with 13 bases left in between. In DNA form, the CDR3 reads TGTGCCACCAAGACGTCGGGATATAGCAATCAGCCCCAGCATTTT. Translating it yields CATKTSGYSNQPQHF. The variable domain in full, completed from reference TRBV15 and TRBJ1-5, reads DAMVIQNPRYQVTQFGKPVTLSCSQTLNHNVMYWYQQKSSQAPKLLFHYYDKDFNNEADTPDNFQSRRPNTSFCFLDIRSPGLGDTAMYLCATKTSGYSNQPQHFGDGTRLSIL.

The chain has TRBV19 and TRBJ2-1, with a possible D match to TRBD2 (6 bases). Trimming took 5 bases from V and 2 from J, leaving 19 bases between them. CDR3 length equals 17 residues. Germline loops: CDR1 LNHDA, CDR2 SQIVND (reference sequence). The chain's CDR3 is CASSPLPAGFTYNEQFF. The CDR3, as DNA: TGTGCCAGTAGTCCTCTCCCAGCGGGCTTTACCTACAATGAGCAGTTCTTC.

This chain uses TRBV6-2 or TRBV6-3 with TRBJ2-7; 8 nucleotides align to TRBD1. This CDR3 has 16 amino acids. Unmatched junction bases numbered 13, after V lost 5 bases and J lost 4 bases. Germline lookup yields CDR1 MNHEY and CDR2 SVGEGT. The CDR3 protein is CASSQQGQGVLYEQYF. The CDR3 region has the DNA TGTGCCAGCAGTCAGCAAGGACAGGGAGTACTTTACGAGCAGTACTTC.

V and J are TRBV19 and TRBJ2-1, with 7 positions matching TRBD2. Trimming at V came to 5 bases and at J to 0 bases, leaving 7 bases not matched to a gene. Germline CDR1 and CDR2: LNHDA and SQIVND (reference sequence). The CDR3 has 16 residues. The CDR3 DNA follows: TGTGCCAGTAGTGTCCCGGGCGGGAGCTCCTACAATGAGCAGTTCTTC. Its protein product is CASSVPGGSSYNEQFF. The entire variable domain, with the rest obtained from reference TRBV19 and TRBJ2-1, is as follows: DGGITQSPKYLFRKEGQNVTLSCEQNLNHDAMYWYRQDPGQGLRLIYYSQIVNDFQKGDIAEGYSVSREKKESFPLTVTSAQKNPTAFYLCASSVPGGSSYNEQFFGPGTRLTVL.

In nucleotides, the CDR3 is TGTGCCAGCAGTCAGACTAGCGGGAGCTCCTACAATGAGCAGTTCTTC. Its translation: CASSQTSGSSYNEQFF. The chain combines TRBV28 with TRBJ2-1, with 12 bases that match TRBD2. V shed 5 bases and J 0 bases; nucleotides not matched to a gene: 2. From germline, CDR1 is MDHEN and CDR2 SYDVKM. The CDR3 loop spans 16 amino acids.

The rearrangement uses TRBV15 and TRBJ2-1, with 8 bases lining up with TRBD2. The CDR3 length is 15 residues. Germline lookup yields CDR1 LNHNV and CDR2 YYDKDF (reference sequence). Trimming removed 3 bases from V and 8 bases from J; junction bases left unmatched: 9. CDR3 in amino acids: CATSRGLGGSDEQFF. The CDR3 DNA is TGTGCCACCAGCAGGGGACTAGGGGGAAGCGATGAGCAGTTCTTC.